This TCR beta chain was sequenced during a study of blood T cells in healthy people across ages. With a J-beta primer mix and a sample-barcoded 5' primer, a second PCR ran about 6 to 11 cycles. TCRdb independently ran MiXCR on the 5' RACE reads; one entry per CDR3 protein. The data show fewer than 950,000 distinct CDR3 sequences, about 36% seen once. Donors ranged from 6 to 90 years old and were healthy Caucasians in Russia. The CDR3 has 14 amino acids. V was trimmed by 0 bases and J by 0 bases, leaving 6 bases between them. This rearrangement joins TRBV12-3 or TRBV12-4 to TRBJ2-7; D gene uncertain. The sequence came from a man between 18 and 29 years old in good health. Sequencing was carried out using blood. The CDR3 region has the DNA TGTGCCAGCAGTTTAGCTGAGAGCTCCTACGAGCAGTACTTC. Amino acids: CASSLAESSYEQYF.